This passage covers 17 T cell receptor beta chains from one sample sequenced in a study of T-cell reconstitution after alpha-beta-depleted transplantation in children (dated by TCRdb to between 2015 and 2016). The protocol used for the library was PCR. The sequencing machine was an Illumina HiSeq 2500. To normalize quantification of the TCRbeta repertoire, the TCR libraries were built with molecular barcoding that relied on unique molecular identifiers. Starting from the raw public reads, TCRdb applied fastp trimming at Q25, assembled clones with MiXCR and retained in-frame beta chains. Duplicate CDR3 protein sequences are folded into a single record with the most common DNA and genes. The sample yields nearly 550,000 distinct CDR3 sequences; about a sixth were counted once. Approximately 3% of the sample is in the top ten clones. Sequencing used PBMCs from the stem cell graft donor, obtained from the stem cell graft. Receptor source: a human donor who donated a stem cell graft to a child with acute lymphoblastic leukemia.

The chain joins TRBV7-2 to TRBJ1-4; D uncertain. The V gene's germline CDR1 is SGHTA and CDR2 FQGNSA. Trimming removed 4 bases from V and 8 bases from J, with 11 bases in between. This CDR3 contains 13 residues. The CDR3 loop reads CASSYSVGEKLFF. In DNA form, the CDR3 reads TGTGCCAGCAGCTATTCAGTTGGGGAAAAACTGTTTTTT.

The V gene is TRBV30, the J gene TRBJ2-7, with TRBD2 matching 9 bases. Germline V CDR1 and CDR2: GTSNPN, SVGIG (reference sequence). This CDR3 spans 15 amino acids. V lost 3 bases, J lost 5 bases, and 11 bases stayed unmatched. CDR3 sequence (DNA): TGTGCCTGGAGCTGGGGGGCTAGCGGGAACAACGAGCAGTACTTC. Its protein is CAWSWGASGNNEQYF.

Only a few counts were recorded for this clonotype. The chain has TRBV27 and TRBJ2-7; the D gene is possibly TRBD2 (6 bases). V lost 7 bases, J lost 3 bases, and 19 bases lay in between. The CDR3 has 15 amino acids. The germline CDR1 and CDR2 sequences are MNHEY and SMNVEV (reference sequence). CDR3 sequence: CASKRPGREGYEQYF. The CDR3 DNA follows: TGTGCCAGCAAAAGGCCGGGGCGGGAAGGCTACGAGCAGTACTTC.

The chain uses TRBV18 and TRBJ1-1; D is undetermined. V dropped 1 base and J dropped 6 bases, with 12 bases sitting between them. Germline CDR1 KGHSH, CDR2 LQKENI. CDR3 length: 14 amino acids. The CDR3: CASSPQGGWAEAFF. CDR3 DNA sequence: TGTGCCAGCTCACCACAGGGTGGATGGGCTGAAGCTTTCTTT.

CDR3 residues: CASSLSGTGAILYNSPLHF. As DNA, the CDR3 is TGTGCCAGCAGTTTGTCCGGGACAGGGGCCATCCTGTATAATTCACCCCTCCACTTT. The rearrangement uses TRBV6-5 and TRBJ1-6, with 10 positions matching TRBD1. This CDR3 is 19 amino acids long. CDR1 MNHEY and CDR2 SVGAGI come from the germline V gene. V lost 4 bases and J lost 4; bases outside the gene matches: 13.

The sample holds a few counts of this clonotype. The chain uses TRBV10-1 and TRBJ2-2; TRBD2 is a possible D gene (6 bases). With 4 bases removed from V and 6 bases from J, the gap between germline ends came to 6 bases. Germline CDR1 and CDR2: WNHNN and SYGVQD (reference sequence). The CDR3 is 12 residues long. This CDR3 is CASSGDSGELFF. The CDR3 nucleotides are TGCGCCAGCAGTGGGGACTCCGGGGAGCTGTTTTTT.

The genes are TRBV9 and TRBJ2-6; D is unresolved. CDR3 length equals 15 residues. V was clipped by 1 base and J by 0 bases, with 5 bases between them. Germline values: CDR1 SGDLS, CDR2 YYNGEE. In DNA form, the CDR3 reads TGTGCCAGCAGCGTACTCCCCTCTGGGGCCAACGTCCTGACTTTC. Protein: CASSVLPSGANVLTF.

The V call is TRBV9, the J call TRBJ2-7, with TRBD2 matching over 8 bases. V dropped 0 bases and J dropped 0; count of bases not matched to a gene: 8. CDR1 is SGDLS, CDR2 YYNGEE, per germline. The CDR3 is 17 amino acids. The CDR3 sequence is CASSVGGGMRPSYEQYF. The CDR3 nucleotides are TGTGCCAGCAGCGTAGGCGGGGGGATGAGACCCTCCTACGAGCAGTACTTC.

This clonotype showed up just a few times. J is TRBJ2-3 and V is TRBV5-1, with 7 nucleotides matching TRBD2. The CDR3 length is 16 residues. The junction had 14 bases not matched to a gene; V was cut back by 3 bases and J by 7 bases. Looked up from germline, CDR1 is SGHRS and CDR2 is YFSETQ. CDR3 region: CASSSERGVPTNTQYF. The CDR3 DNA is TGCGCCAGCAGCTCGGAGCGGGGCGTACCCACCAATACGCAGTATTTT. Looking up the rest from reference TRBV5-1 and TRBJ2-3 gives the full variable domain: KAGVTQTPRYLIKTRGQQVTLSCSPISGHRSVSWYQQTPGQGLQFLFEYFSETQRNKGNFPGRFSGRQFSNSRSEMNVSTLELGDSALYLCASSSERGVPTNTQYFGPGTRLTVL.

This clonotype was observed many times. The chain couples TRBV7-8 to TRBJ1-1, with unresolved D. Trimming removed 1 base from V and 6 bases from J, with 9 bases in between. Germline lookup yields CDR1 SGHVS and CDR2 FQNEAQ. The CDR3 has 13 residues. DNA for the CDR3: TGTGCCAGCAGCTTAGGGGTTGGAGCTGAAGCTTTCTTT. Amino acid sequence: CASSLGVGAEAFF.

The chain links TRBV10-3 to TRBJ2-3, with 16 bases identical to TRBD2. Per germline, CDR1 ENHRY and CDR2 SYGVKD. The CDR3 loop spans 20 amino acids. V lost 11 bases to trimming and J lost 1 base; unmatched junction nucleotides: 18. The CDR3 sequence: CASRRDNPGLAGGRTDTQYF. The CDR3 coding sequence is TGTGCCTCAAGGAGGGACAACCCGGGACTAGCGGGAGGGCGCACAGATACGCAGTATTTT.

The gene calls are TRBV6-1 and TRBJ2-5; D is unclear. From germline, CDR1 is MNHNS and CDR2 SASEGT. The length of the CDR3 is 15 residues. Trimming removed 4 bases at V and 5 bases at J, with 17 bases between. CDR3 protein: CASSGQRLLLETQYF. The CDR3 DNA sequence: TGTGCCAGCAGTGGGCAAAGACTTTTGTTGGAGACCCAGTACTTC.

This chain connects TRBV12-3 or TRBV12-4 to TRBJ2-3; 7 bases line up with TRBD2. CDR3 length equals 15 residues. V was pared by 6 bases and J by 8 bases, with 14 bases of the junction left unmatched. CDR3 residues: CASSGGSAAGSTQYF. The CDR3 DNA sequence: TGTGCCAGCAGCGGGGGGTCTGCCGCGGGGAGTACGCAGTATTTT.

The chain is built from TRBV4-1 and TRBJ1-3; 7 nucleotides match TRBD1. The CDR3 loop spans 15 amino acids. Per the germline V gene, CDR1 is MGHRA and CDR2 is YSYEKL. V was clipped by 8 bases and J by 0 bases; unmatched bases: 7. CDR3 sequence reads: CASGTGAISGNTIYF. CDR3 nucleotides: TGCGCCAGCGGAACAGGGGCCATCTCTGGAAACACCATATATTTT.

This clonotype was seen a handful of times. This chain connects TRBV29-1 to TRBJ2-3; 8 bases align to TRBD2. Germline V gives CDR1 SQVTM, CDR2 ANQGSEA. This CDR3 spans 18 amino acids. V shed 0 bases, J shed 2 bases, and the junction held 13 bases outside the gene matches. In DNA form, the CDR3 reads TGCAGCGTTGAAGATCGTGGACTCGGTAGCGGGATCACAGATACGCAGTATTTT. Protein product: CSVEDRGLGSGITDTQYF.

The chain recombines TRBV7-6 with TRBJ2-3; D possibly corresponds to TRBD2 (6 bases). Germline V lookup: CDR1 SGHVS, CDR2 FNYEAQ. Trimming took off 4 bases at V and 1 base at J, with 15 bases between the two ends. The CDR3 consists of 16 residues. The CDR3 loop reads CASSSRLVPGTDTQYF. CDR3 sequence (DNA): TGTGCCAGCAGCTCCCGACTAGTTCCGGGCACAGATACGCAGTATTTT.

The chain uses TRBV5-1 and TRBJ2-3; D perhaps matches TRBD2 (7 bases). Germline V gene data show CDR1 as SGHRS and CDR2 as YFSETQ. V was cut by 5 bases and J by 3 bases, with 22 bases left in between. The CDR3 spans 17 residues. CDR3 sequence (DNA): TGCGCCAGCAGTCCCCTCGGCGGGGGCCCCCGTACAGATACGCAGTATTTT. Amino acid sequence: CASSPLGGGPRTDTQYF.